One and the same sample provided the 22 T cell receptor beta chains below, sequenced in a study of blood T cell repertoires in COVID-19. The repertoire was sequenced with immunoSEQ multiplex PCR; TCRdb's copy has only in-frame clones and lacks some. The repertoire holds over 50,000 clones, with 85% as singletons. The source material was peripheral blood. The receptors derive from a human donor in a cohort sampled during active COVID-19.

The rearrangement joins TRBV5-1 to TRBJ1-1, with 8 bases that match TRBD1. V lost 4 bases and J lost 4; bases outside the gene matches: 9. Germline V lookup: CDR1 SGHRS, CDR2 YFSETQ. This CDR3 is built from 15 residues. CDR3 nucleotides: TGCGCCAGCAGCCTAACAGGGGGGTCGGGCACTGAAGCTTTCTTT. Encoded protein: CASSLTGGSGTEAFF.

The chain has TRBV30 and TRBJ1-1, with TRBD1 matching 8 bases. The germline V gene encodes CDR1 GTSNPN and CDR2 SVGIG (reference sequence). The CDR3 is made up of 14 amino acids. Unmatched junction bases numbered 3, after V lost 1 base and J lost 2 bases. The CDR3, as DNA: TGTGCCTGGAGTGGACAGGGGAGAAACACTGAAGCTTTCTTT. Its translation: CAWSGQGRNTEAFF.

This clone has a single count. The chain is built from TRBV5-1 and TRBJ2-7; the D gene is possibly TRBD1 (5 bases). The V end lost 0 bases, the J end lost 4 bases, and 11 bases lay between the germline ends. Germline-derived CDR1 and CDR2 are SGHRS and YFSETQ. The CDR3 covers 14 residues. Here the CDR3 reads CASSLDRTLYEQYF. As DNA, the CDR3 is TGCGCCAGCAGCTTGGACAGGACCCTTTACGAGCAGTACTTC.

This rearrangement joins TRBV6-5 to TRBJ2-7; D is possibly TRBD2 (6 bases). The CDR3 has 15 amino acids. Deletions cut 5 bases from V and 0 bases from J, with 14 bases between. The germline CDR1 and CDR2 sequences are MNHEY and SVGAGI. CDR3 DNA: TGTGCCAGCAGTCCCGGAGGGTGGAACTCCTACGAGCAGTACTTC. Residues: CASSPGGWNSYEQYF.

This chain joins TRBV19 and TRBJ1-1; D may be TRBD1 (6 bases). Trimming cost V 6 bases and J 0 bases, with 20 bases left between them. The CDR3 is 17 amino acids. CDR1 and CDR2 from the germline V gene are LNHDA and SQIVND (reference sequence). CDR3 sequence (DNA): TGTGCCAGTAGGTCCCAGGGGAGCGCCTTGTTGAACACTGAAGCTTTCTTT. Residues: CASRSQGSALLNTEAFF. The full variable domain, in which reference TRBV19 and TRBJ1-1 provide the parts outside the CDR3, is DGGITQSPKYLFRKEGQNVTLSCEQNLNHDAMYWYRQDPGQGLRLIYYSQIVNDFQKGDIAEGYSVSREKKESFPLTVTSAQKNPTAFYLCASRSQGSALLNTEAFFGQGTRLTVV.

The chain combines TRBV7-9 with TRBJ1-6; the D gene is possibly TRBD1 (6 bases). The CDR3 sequence is 14 residues long. The germline gives CDR1 SEHNR, CDR2 FQNEAQ (reference sequence). Trimming pared 7 bases from V and 8 bases from J, leaving 15 bases between. CDR3 nucleotides: TGTGCCAGCAAATCGGGGGGCGGTGATTCACCCCTCCACTTT. This translates into CASKSGGGDSPLHF.

About this clone itself: At one of its ends the junction is not consistent with the germline gene, which may arise from a read error. The chain joins TRBV27 to TRBJ2-7; TRBD1 is a possible D gene (5 bases). The CDR3 consists of 15 residues. Germline CDR1 is MNHEY and CDR2 is SMNVEV (reference sequence). The CDR3 sequence is CASSLSPDTHYEQYF. CDR3 in DNA: TGTGCCAGCAGTCTATCTCCGGACACGCACTACGAGCAGTACTTC.

The CDR3, as DNA: TGTGCCAGCAGTTTGGGTCAGGGAGGCGAAAAACTGTTTTTT. This codes for CASSLGQGGEKLFF. The chain is built from TRBV6-6 and TRBJ1-4; D may be TRBD1 (5 bases). The V and J ends lost 4 bases and 8 bases respectively, with 14 bases between them. CDR1 is MNHNY and CDR2 is SVGAGI in the germline V gene (reference sequence). This CDR3 spans 14 amino acids.

The chain employs TRBV5-6 and TRBJ1-2; TRBD1 is a possible D gene (5 bases). The CDR3 totals 15 residues. Germline assignment: CDR1 SGHDT and CDR2 YYEEEE. V lost 0 bases and J 4 bases, leaving 13 bases between the germline ends. The CDR3 DNA follows: TGTGCCAGCAGCTTGGCCCAGGGTTTGGGCTATGGCTACACCTTC. Encoded protein: CASSLAQGLGYGYTF.

In its sample, this clone was seen a few times. The chain links TRBV3-1 (or the pseudogene TRBV3-2) to TRBJ2-2, with TRBD1 matching 8 bases. V lost 4 bases, J lost 3 bases, and 7 bases stayed unmatched. The length of the CDR3 is 16 residues. Per germline, CDR1 LGHDT and CDR2 YNNKEL (reference sequence). Here the CDR3 reads CASSPVRTGYTGELFF. CDR3 in DNA: TGTGCCAGCAGCCCGGTGCGGACAGGGTACACCGGGGAGCTGTTTTTT.

The chain has TRBV28 and TRBJ2-7; D ambiguous. Germline CDR1 MDHEN, CDR2 SYDVKM. Trimming took 4 bases from V and 3 from J, leaving 4 bases between them. CDR3 length: 11 amino acids. Here the CDR3 DNA reads TGTGCCAGCAGTTCTTTCTACGAGCAGTACTTC. Encoded protein: CASSSFYEQYF.

The chain couples TRBV3-1 (or the pseudogene TRBV3-2) to TRBJ2-3; 7 bases fit TRBD1. From germline, CDR1 is LGHDT and CDR2 YNNKEL (reference sequence). There are 17 residues in the CDR3. V was pared by 2 bases and J by 1 base, with 9 bases of the junction left unmatched. The CDR3 protein is CASSQLGGVWGTDTQYF. CDR3 nucleotides: TGTGCCAGCAGCCAATTAGGGGGCGTCTGGGGCACAGATACGCAGTATTTT.

This chain links TRBV4-3 with TRBJ1-2; D call uncertain. Germline V CDR1 and CDR2: LGHNA, YSLEER. This CDR3 spans 20 amino acids. The ends were cut back, 4 bases at V and 0 bases at J, with 27 bases in the middle. CDR3 in DNA: TGCGCCAGCAGCCCAGACCTCTTCCCTTCTACAGAGAGGGCTAACTATGGCTACACCTTC. It yields the protein CASSPDLFPSTERANYGYTF.

The V gene is TRBV6-5, the J gene TRBJ2-7; 10 bases agree with TRBD1. The CDR3 has 12 amino acids. Germline V gene data show CDR1 as MNHEY and CDR2 as SVGAGI. V was clipped by 6 bases and J by 9 bases; unmatched bases: 5. The CDR3 reads CASRSRDRGQYF. In DNA form, the CDR3 reads TGTGCCAGCAGAAGCCGGGACAGGGGGCAGTACTTC.

The V call is TRBV6-5, the J call TRBJ2-3; TRBD2 matches 11 bases. Looked up from germline, CDR1 is MNHEY and CDR2 is SVGAGI. The CDR3 consists of 13 residues. Unmatched junction bases numbered 2, after V lost 6 bases and J lost 6 bases. The CDR3 region has the DNA TGTGCCAGCAGGCGGACTAGCGGGGATACGCAGTATTTT. Protein product: CASRRTSGDTQYF.

The CDR3 loop is CASSAPTSGRAYEQYF. The CDR3 bases are TGCGCCAGCAGCGCACCAACTAGCGGGAGGGCCTACGAGCAGTACTTC. The chain links TRBV4-1 to TRBJ2-7, with TRBD2 identical over 13 bases. The CDR3 spans 16 residues. The V segment lost 5 bases and the J segment 2 bases; nucleotides outside the gene matches: 6. Germline values: CDR1 MGHRA, CDR2 YSYEKL.

V usage is TRBV5-1 and J usage is TRBJ1-1, with 7 bases that match TRBD1. Looked up from germline, CDR1 is SGHRS and CDR2 is YFSETQ. Trimming removed 3 bases from V and 4 bases from J; junction bases left unmatched: 6. The length of the CDR3 is 14 residues. This CDR3 is CASSSGQLGTEAFF. In DNA form, the CDR3 reads TGCGCCAGCAGCTCGGGACAGCTGGGCACTGAAGCTTTCTTT.

The chain uses TRBV4-1 and TRBJ2-7; D is perhaps TRBD2 (7 bases). The length of the CDR3 is 21 residues. CDR1 is MGHRA, CDR2 YSYEKL, per germline. V was trimmed by 4 bases and J by 0 bases, leaving 31 bases between them. For the CDR3, the DNA is TGCGCCAGCAGCCCACTCTTGGGCAGGGGTGTTCTAGCGGTACCCTCCTACGAGCAGTACTTC. Amino acids: CASSPLLGRGVLAVPSYEQYF.

This clone was observed a few times. The rearrangement links TRBV7-9 to TRBJ2-1; 7 bases are shared with TRBD2. In germline, CDR1 is SEHNR, CDR2 FQNEAQ (reference sequence). The trim removed 5 bases at V and 9 bases at J, leaving 16 bases unmatched. The CDR3 runs to 16 residues. In nucleotides, the CDR3 is TGTGCCAGCAGCCCCAAAGATACGGGAGGTAGTGGTGAGCAGTTCTTC. Protein sequence: CASSPKDTGGSGEQFF.

This clone has more than one count but fewer than ten. The rearrangement joins TRBV5-1 to TRBJ1-1, with TRBD1 matching 7 bases. In germline, CDR1 is SGHRS, CDR2 YFSETQ. This CDR3 region has 14 residues. V was clipped by 2 bases and J by 8 bases; unmatched bases: 9. CDR3 sequence reads: CASSLYRGSWEAFF. CDR3 bases: TGCGCCAGCAGCTTATACAGGGGTAGCTGGGAAGCTTTCTTT.

The chain employs TRBV10-3 and TRBJ2-1, with TRBD1 identical over 10 bases. The CDR3 length is 15 residues. J was trimmed by 2 bases and V by 4 bases; bases with no gene match: 2. From germline, CDR1 is ENHRY and CDR2 SYGVKD. CDR3 sequence: CAISGGTGAYNEQFF. CDR3 nucleotides: TGTGCCATCAGTGGGGGGACAGGGGCCTACAATGAGCAGTTCTTC.

In regard to this clone: Additional DNA sequences in this sample encode the identical CDR3. V usage is TRBV9 and J usage is TRBJ2-7; 9 bases map to TRBD1. The CDR3 runs to 15 residues. CDR1 and CDR2 from the germline V gene are SGDLS and YYNGEE. Germline trimming cut 0 bases from V and 4 bases from J; bases unmatched to any gene: 5. The CDR3 sequence is CASSVAGTGIYEQYF. The DNA for the CDR3 is TGTGCCAGCAGCGTAGCGGGGACAGGGATTTACGAGCAGTACTTC.